This is a list of T cell receptor beta chains from one sample in a study of tumor and adjacent non-tumor tissue in lung cancer. Via MiXCR, TCRdb re-called the multiplex PCR reads, giving one row per CDR3 protein. The data hold some 95,000 distinct CDR3 sequences, with 80% observed a single time. The sequenced material came from distant non-tumor lung tissue. The receptors here all came from a man aged 55 to 70 with small cell lung cancer. CDR3s include the opening cysteine and the closing phenylalanine or tryptophan. A row's size may be missing; if present it is once, few, many or a size class.

cdr3_length	v_call	clone_size	cdr3_aa
13	TRBV20-1	.	CSAKSSVHNEQFF
18	TRBV11-2	.	CASSLGVAGGYYFNEQSF
14	TRBV11-2	.	CASTETGGPGKLFF
14	TRBV10-2	many	CASSFSGLNQPQHF
14	TRBV5-5	.	CASSPWISAYEQYF
13	TRBV29-1	.	CSVLSGTNEEQYF
13	TRBV29-1	once	CSAVTGMADTQYF
13	TRBV6-2/TRBV6-3	.	CASRLDSFTGALF
15	TRBV29-1	.	CSGAPLRGNYNDRFF
13	TRBV11-2	.	CASSLDNQETQYF
16	TRBV7-9	.	CASSSRTGSSYNKQFF
17	TRBV10-2	many	CASSRRGREGLSNEQYF
16	TRBV4-2	.	CASNQVSSGREFEQFF
14	TRBV5-4	.	CASSGRTSQVGAFF
12	TRBV5-1	.	CTSSSEWSEAFF
16	TRBV5-6	.	CASSLASGTVNTDAFF
15	TRBV12-3/TRBV12-4	many	CASSLRQGPTGELFF
14	TRBV12-3/TRBV12-4	.	CASRIGGSIDTQYF
14	TRBV5-1	many	CASSPGQATGELFF
15	TRBV6-6	.	CASSYSGRDIGELFF
13	TRBV13	.	CASSLAQQETQYF
15	TRBV6-6	.	CAIHGSPGGTYQQYF
14	TRBV5-1	.	CASSLALSSYEQYF
14	TRBV29-1	.	CSLATGGLGYGYTF
14	TRBV4-2	few	CASSHVQGMEKLFF
14	TRBV6-5	.	CASRDTGVRYGYTF
15	TRBV29-1	.	CSAVSQGGSNNEQLF
15	TRBV5-4	.	CASNRGTIGRDTQYF
14	TRBV29-1	.	CSAVGTGGFYEQYF
16	TRBV28	many	CASRQGEVYSNQPQHF
16	TRBV6-6	.	CASRSAGVSRAYKQYF
13	TRBV29-1	.	CSSWQGAWETQYF
16	TRBV4-2	.	CASSQHLRAKTGELYF
18	TRBV4-2	.	CVSSPHGTGGRAKNIHYF
16	TRBV29-1	.	CIVLVAGGANTGELFF